The T cell receptor (beta chain) described here comes from a study of identical twins. Each CDR3 protein gets one entry after TCRdb re-called the 5' RACE reads with MiXCR. The sample yields a few hundred thousand distinct CDR3 sequences, 10% to 15% seen once. CDR1 is SEHNR, CDR2 FQNEAQ, per germline (reference sequence). CDR3 size: 14 residues. The V gene lost 6 bases and the J gene lost 1 base, with 12 bases spanning the gap. These data also featured in a second study, about yellow fever vaccine responses in identical twins.

Source material: CD8+ T cells sorted from blood. The receptor was derived from a young woman in good health. J is TRBJ2-5 and V is TRBV7-9; D may correspond to TRBD1 or TRBD2 (5 bases each). The CDR3 DNA reads as TGTGCCAGCAGGCCGGGGCACTCCCAAGAGACCCAGTACTTC. Amino acid sequence: CASRPGHSQETQYF.